The 23 T cell receptor beta chains below all came from one sample that was sequenced in a study of OX40 agonist ivuxolimab in advanced cancers. Measured with immunoSEQ multiplex PCR; TCRdb has only the in-frame clones, and not every one. The table lists about 42,000 clones, roughly four fifths of them singletons. The sequencing here drew on CD4+ or CD8+ T cells sorted from blood, taken in a trial of the OX40 agonist ivuxolimab. The origin of the receptors is an adult with an advanced solid tumor such as melanoma, head and neck, liver or kidney cancer.

V usage is TRBV7-9 and J usage is TRBJ2-7, with TRBD2 matching over 8 bases. Germline V gene sequence: CDR1 SEHNR, CDR2 FQNEAQ (reference sequence). This CDR3 spans 16 amino acids. V was clipped by 4 bases and J by 4 bases; unmatched bases: 12. The CDR3 spells CASSSISDGRGYEQYF. The CDR3 nucleotides are TGTGCCAGCAGCTCCATTAGCGACGGGAGGGGTTACGAGCAGTACTTC.

The chain is built from TRBV7-2 and TRBJ1-1; no reliable D call. The CDR3 contains 13 residues. V shed 1 base and J shed 10 bases, with 13 bases lying between them. The germline gives CDR1 SGHTA, CDR2 FQGNSA. CDR3 DNA sequence: TGTGCCAGCAGCTTAGAACGGTTCTGGGGAGCTTTCTTT. Its translation: CASSLERFWGAFF.

The rearrangement joins TRBV6-1 to TRBJ2-7; D possibly uses TRBD1 or TRBD2 (5 bases each). This CDR3 region has 16 residues. CDR1 is MNHNS, CDR2 SASEGT, per germline. Trimming pared 0 bases from V and 9 bases from J, leaving 21 bases between. CDR3 residues: CASSEAWGLFPLVQYV. The CDR3 bases are TGTGCCAGCAGTGAAGCATGGGGGTTATTCCCACTCGTGCAGTACGTC.

The chain joins TRBV4-1 to TRBJ2-1; D perhaps matches TRBD2 (5 bases). The V end lost 1 base, the J end lost 9 bases, and 13 bases lay between the germline ends. The length of the CDR3 is 14 residues. Germline V gene sequence: CDR1 MGHRA, CDR2 YSYEKL. The chain's CDR3 is CASSQVRLGSEQFF. The CDR3 coding sequence is TGCGCCAGCAGCCAAGTTAGGCTAGGGAGTGAGCAGTTCTTC.

The chain carries TRBV14 and TRBJ1-1; 9 bases line up with TRBD1. Germline V gene lookup returns CDR1 SGHDN and CDR2 FVKESK. The CDR3 is made up of 14 amino acids. The junction had 7 bases not matched to a gene; V was cut back by 5 bases and J by 6 bases. CDR3 bases: TGTGCCAGCAGCGCCCGGGACAGGGTACCTGAAGCTTTCTTT. It is translated as CASSARDRVPEAFF.

The DNA for the CDR3 is TGTGCCATGTCCATTACAGAGTTGCCGAACTATGGCTACACCTTC. Protein product: CAMSITELPNYGYTF. The V call is TRBV10-3, the J call TRBJ1-2; D unresolved. V was cut by 9 bases and J by 2 bases, with 19 bases left in between. The germline V gene encodes CDR1 ENHRY and CDR2 SYGVKD. The CDR3 extends over 15 amino acids.

The V call is TRBV5-4, the J call TRBJ2-1; TRBD2 agrees at 8 bases. The CDR3 is 16 residues long. The trim removed 6 bases at V and 3 bases at J, leaving 11 bases unmatched. Germline V gene lookup returns CDR1 SGHNT and CDR2 YYREEE (reference sequence). Written as DNA, the CDR3 is TGTGCCAGCACCAAGAACCCGGGACTAGGCTACAATGAGCAGTTCTTC. The encoded protein is CASTKNPGLGYNEQFF.

As to this clone: The missing conserved phenylalanine or tryptophan at the end of this CDR3 makes a read error likely. The chain joins TRBV30 to TRBJ1-3; D is unresolved. Trimming removed 3 bases at V and 3 bases at J, with 9 bases between. This CDR3 region has 13 residues. CDR1 GTSNPN and CDR2 SVGIG come from the germline V gene (reference sequence). DNA of the CDR3: TGTGCCTGGAGCCTTTCCAGTGGAAACACCATATATTCT. It translates to CAWSLSSGNTIYS.

This clone has only a few counts. The J gene is TRBJ2-7, the V gene TRBV7-2; D possibly corresponds to TRBD1 (7 bases). CDR3 length equals 14 residues. Trimming shortened V by 1 base and J by 4 bases, and 11 bases separated the two germline ends. CDR1 is SGHTA and CDR2 is FQGNSA in the germline V gene. CDR3 sequence reads: CASSLETGRYEQYF. The DNA of the CDR3 is TGTGCCAGCAGCTTAGAGACAGGGAGGTACGAGCAGTACTTC.

The V and J genes are TRBV6-5 and TRBJ1-1; D gene ambiguous. This CDR3 contains 13 residues. The V end lost 2 bases, the J end lost 7 bases, and 11 bases lay between the germline ends. From germline, CDR1 is MNHEY and CDR2 SVGAGI. The CDR3 sequence is CASSYKVGGEAFF. CDR3 bases: TGTGCCAGCAGTTACAAGGTGGGCGGTGAAGCTTTCTTT.

Only a few counts were recorded for this clone. V is TRBV29-1 and J is TRBJ1-2; 8 bases map to TRBD1. The germline V gene encodes CDR1 SQVTM and CDR2 ANQGSEA. The J segment lost 4 bases and the V segment lost 7 bases, leaving 11 bases of the junction unmatched. The CDR3 runs to 14 residues. The CDR3 spells CSALPRGHRYGYTF. The CDR3 DNA follows: TGCAGCGCTTTACCCAGGGGGCATCGCTATGGCTACACCTTC.

This clone was recorded only once. CDR3 protein: CASRLAGAYNEQFF. CDR3 DNA: TGCGCCAGCAGACTAGCGGGAGCCTACAATGAGCAGTTCTTC. This chain joins TRBV5-1 and TRBJ2-1; 11 bases are shared with TRBD2. Germline assignment: CDR1 SGHRS and CDR2 YFSETQ. V gave up 5 bases and J gave up 2 bases; unmatched junction bases: 0. This CDR3 region has 14 residues. The whole variable domain, remainder taken from reference TRBV5-1 and TRBJ2-1, is KAGVTQTPRYLIKTRGQQVTLSCSPISGHRSVSWYQQTPGQGLQFLFEYFSETQRNKGNFPGRFSGRQFSNSRSEMNVSTLELGDSALYLCASRLAGAYNEQFFGPGTRLTVL.

In its sample, this clone was seen a few times. The chain recombines TRBV29-1 with TRBJ2-1; D gene uncertain. V shed 1 base and J shed 7 bases, with 8 bases lying between them. The CDR3 length is 12 residues. Germline lookup yields CDR1 SQVTM and CDR2 ANQGSEA. The CDR3 sequence: CSVEGTANEQFF. Written as DNA, the CDR3 is TGCAGCGTTGAAGGGACGGCTAATGAGCAGTTCTTC.

The chain combines TRBV12-5 with TRBJ1-1; 10 bases agree with TRBD1. Germline V gene lookup returns CDR1 LGHNT and CDR2 FRNRAP. Losses at the gene ends were 6 bases for V and 9 bases for J; bases not matched to a gene: 4. This CDR3 has 12 amino acids. The CDR3 protein is CASGGDRGKAFF. CDR3 DNA sequence: TGTGCTAGTGGGGGGGACAGGGGAAAAGCTTTCTTT.

The chain recombines TRBV7-2 with TRBJ1-3; maybe TRBD1 (5 bases). The germline V gene encodes CDR1 SGHTA and CDR2 FQGNSA. V was cut by 6 bases and J by 7 bases, with 16 bases left in between. This CDR3 region has 14 residues. CDR3 nucleotide sequence: TGTGCCAGCAGAACCAGGGAAATAAGGAACACCATATATTTT. This translates into CASRTREIRNTIYF.

Here the CDR3 DNA reads TGTGCCAGCAGTACCCCCACCGGGCGAGGAGAGGGCTACACCTTC. Translation gives CASSTPTGRGEGYTF. The chain is built from TRBV6-1 and TRBJ1-2; D gene ambiguous. V dropped 5 bases and J dropped 8 bases, with 21 bases sitting between them. Germline V gene sequence: CDR1 MNHNS, CDR2 SASEGT. The length of the CDR3 is 15 residues.

The J gene is TRBJ1-1, the V gene TRBV4-2, with D maybe TRBD1 (6 bases). The CDR3 extends over 14 amino acids. CDR1 and CDR2 (germline): LGHNA, YNFKEQ. Deletions cut 5 bases from V and 5 bases from J, with 15 bases between. CDR3 protein: CASSLMRGGTEAFF. Here the CDR3 DNA reads TGTGCCAGCAGCTTGATGAGGGGGGGTACTGAAGCTTTCTTT.

The CDR3 protein is CASSDQREGGKTQYF. The CDR3 coding sequence is TGTGCCAGCAGCGACCAAAGGGAGGGCGGGAAGACCCAGTACTTC. The V gene is TRBV9, the J gene TRBJ2-5; 7 bases map to TRBD2. The CDR3 is 15 residues long. The V gene end was trimmed by 3 bases and the J gene end by 6 bases; junction bases not matched to a gene: 11. Germline values: CDR1 SGDLS, CDR2 YYNGEE.

This rearrangement joins TRBV27 to TRBJ2-2; 7 bases match TRBD2. After removal of 2 bases from V and 7 bases from J, the junction contained 4 bases not matched to a gene. This CDR3 spans 14 amino acids. Per the germline V gene, CDR1 is MNHEY and CDR2 is SMNVEV (reference sequence). This CDR3 reads CASSLGREIGELFF. The CDR3 bases are TGTGCCAGCAGTTTAGGGCGGGAGATCGGGGAGCTGTTTTTT.

The V gene is TRBV11-3, the J gene TRBJ2-3; D might be TRBD1 (5 bases). The CDR3 contains 16 residues. The germline V gene has CDR1 SGHNT and CDR2 YENEEA. Trimming stripped 5 bases from V and 2 bases from J, with 17 bases between. The DNA of the CDR3 is TGTGCCAGCAGCCCGACCTGGGGCGGATACACAGATACGCAGTATTTT. Protein: CASSPTWGGYTDTQYF.

This clone came up once. The chain uses TRBV19 and TRBJ1-1; 7 nucleotides align to TRBD1. Trimming took 2 bases from V and 13 from J; bases not matched to a gene: 13. This CDR3 is built from 14 residues. The germline gives CDR1 LNHDA, CDR2 SQIVND (reference sequence). The CDR3 DNA reads TGTGCCAGTAGTATATCCTGGGACAGCTCGTTGTATTTCTTT. Its protein is CASSISWDSSLYFF.

V is TRBV9 and J is TRBJ2-3; weak D call: TRBD2 (5 bases). The germline CDR1 and CDR2 sequences are SGDLS and YYNGEE. V was shortened by 3 bases and J by 4 bases, with 12 bases between the two germline ends. This CDR3 has 14 residues. The chain's CDR3 is CASSETSRADTQYF. The CDR3 DNA sequence: TGTGCCAGCAGCGAAACTAGTCGGGCAGATACGCAGTATTTT.

J is TRBJ2-1 and V is TRBV5-1; D gene unclear. V lost 0 bases, J lost 8 bases, and 12 bases lay in between. CDR1 is SGHRS, CDR2 YFSETQ, per germline. The CDR3 loop spans 14 amino acids. DNA of the CDR3: TGCGCCAGCAGCTTGGAGAGTTTCACGGATGAGCAGTTCTTC. Its translation is CASSLESFTDEQFF.